This T cell receptor beta chain was identified during a study of blood T cell repertoires in COVID-19. Study-wide background: Samples representing acute and convalescent COVID-19 were sourced from the United States, Italy and Spain. PBMCs, B-cell-depleted T cells, or T cells were the source of the cDNA or gDNA that made up the material.

Original data processing: Amplified reference gene primers provided the basis for estimating nucleated cell counts. Only in-frame clones appear in the TCRdb table, and some are missing; sequencing was by immunoSEQ multiplex PCR. That table is the source of V, J and clone size, and D and trimming were worked out from the DNA. The data hold over 100,000 clones, with around 90% observed a single time. V lost 1 base to trimming and J lost 5 bases, with 14 bases between them. Germline V gene data show CDR1 as LNHNV and CDR2 as YYDKDF (reference sequence). There are 15 residues in the CDR3. The genes are TRBV15 and TRBJ1-1; a possible D gene is TRBD1 (5 bases). The clonotype comes from a man aged 18 to 30 with acute or convalescent COVID-19. Sequencing was carried out using peripheral blood. The CDR3 sequence is CATSRVAGVGTEAFF. The CDR3 nucleotides read TGTGCCACCAGCAGAGTAGCGGGGGTAGGGACTGAAGCTTTCTTT. The full variable domain, in which reference TRBV15 and TRBJ1-1 provide the parts outside the CDR3, is DAMVIQNPRYQVTQFGKPVTLSCSQTLNHNVMYWYQQKSSQAPKLLFHYYDKDFNNEADTPDNFQSRRPNTSFCFLDIRSPGLGDTAMYLCATSRVAGVGTEAFFGQGTRLTVV.